The 7 T cell receptor beta chains listed next were all sequenced from one sample in a study of blood T cell repertoires in COVID-19. The method was immunoSEQ multiplex PCR; TCRdb's version includes in-frame clones alone and lacks a portion of them. Of over 95,000 clones detected, roughly 89% appear once; the ten largest clones hold about 20%. The specimen was peripheral blood. All receptors derive from a human donor with acute or convalescent COVID-19. The donor label of this sample is uncertain.

V and J are TRBV28 and TRBJ1-2; perhaps TRBD1 as D (5 bases). Trimming shortened V by 6 bases and J by 4 bases, and 15 bases separated the two germline ends. Germline-derived CDR1 and CDR2 are MDHEN and SYDVKM. The CDR3 is 14 residues long. Here the CDR3 reads CASRPARAVYGYTF. As DNA, the CDR3 is TGTGCCAGCAGGCCGGCCAGGGCAGTCTATGGCTACACCTTC.

The gene calls are TRBV4-1 and TRBJ1-5; D is unresolved. In germline, CDR1 is MGHRA, CDR2 YSYEKL. V lost 2 bases, J lost 0 bases, and 5 bases lay in between. This CDR3 comprises 14 residues. CDR3 bases: TGCGCCAGCAGCCAACCCTATAGCAATCAGCCCCAGCATTTT. It translates to CASSQPYSNQPQHF.

The J gene is TRBJ2-3, the V gene TRBV4-1; 11 positions agree with TRBD2. The J segment lost 2 bases and the V segment lost 3 bases, leaving 10 bases of the junction unmatched. This CDR3 spans 18 amino acids. Germline lookup yields CDR1 MGHRA and CDR2 YSYEKL. DNA for the CDR3: TGCGCCAGCAGCCATGGGTTAGCGGGGGGGCCATTCACAGATACGCAGTATTTT. This translates into CASSHGLAGGPFTDTQYF.

The chain combines TRBV2 with TRBJ1-1; no clear D. V shed 3 bases and J shed 0 bases, with 17 bases lying between them. This CDR3 contains 17 residues. The germline CDR1 and CDR2 sequences are SNHLY and FYNNEI. The CDR3 here is CASSDLIRRSLNTEAFF. The CDR3, as DNA: TGTGCCAGCAGTGATCTCATCAGGCGCAGTTTGAACACTGAAGCTTTCTTT.

This clone was detected only a few times. The V call is TRBV5-1, the J call TRBJ2-7, with D tentatively TRBD2 (7 bases). The CDR3 extends over 14 amino acids. The V and J ends lost 1 base and 1 base respectively, with 9 bases between them. The germline gives CDR1 SGHRS, CDR2 YFSETQ. DNA of the CDR3: TGCGCCAGCAGCTTGAAGGGGGGGTCCTACGAGCAGTACTTC. This sequence encodes CASSLKGGSYEQYF.

This chain uses TRBV28 with TRBJ2-3, with TRBD1 matching 11 bases. CDR1 is MDHEN and CDR2 is SYDVKM in the germline V gene. This CDR3 comprises 18 residues. Trimming at V came to 6 bases and at J to 5 bases, leaving 16 bases not matched to a gene. CDR3 coding DNA: TGTGCCAGCAGGGGTCCCTTCTCAGGACAGGGGGCCATAGATACGCAGTATTTT. Translating gives CASRGPFSGQGAIDTQYF.

The rearrangement joins TRBV7-8 to TRBJ2-2, with 10 bases that match TRBD1. V shed 5 bases, J shed 0 bases, and the junction held 12 bases outside the gene matches. Per the germline V gene, CDR1 is SGHVS and CDR2 is FQNEAQ. The CDR3 sequence is 19 residues long. Written as DNA, the CDR3 is TGTGCCAGCAGCCGGGCCGGGACAGGGGCTATTTCGAACACCGGGGAGCTGTTTTTT. Protein product: CASSRAGTGAISNTGELFF.